Presented here are 9 T cell receptor beta chains from one specimen sequenced in a study of T cells expressing NK-cell markers. Following a re-call of the 5' RACE reads, TCRdb has one entry per CDR3 protein and lacks DNA. Its clone listing holds almost 450,000 distinct CDR3 sequences. The sample taken for sequencing was blood T cells: a sorted CD56 or NKG2C T cell subset, CD4+ or CD8+ T cells, or bulk PBMC T cells (not recorded which). These receptors were taken from a woman aged 18 to 75 in good health.

The V call is TRBV4-3, the J call TRBJ2-1; TCRdb names TRBD2, which stays unverified in the absence of DNA. This CDR3 has 16 residues. The germline CDR1 and CDR2 sequences are LGHNA and YSLEER. CDR3 protein: CASSQAGTIGYNEQFF.

The chain has TRBV10-2 and TRBJ1-5. The CDR3 covers 14 residues. Germline values: CDR1 WSHSY, CDR2 SAAADI. The CDR3 protein is CASKLDTSNQPQHF.

The chain couples TRBV21-1 to TRBJ1-2; checking the TCRdb D call of TRBD1 is not possible without DNA. TRBV21-1 is an annotated pseudogene. The CDR3 totals 16 residues. The CDR3 region is CASSNYNRAPNYGYTF.

V usage is TRBV20-1 and J usage is TRBJ2-5; without DNA, the TCRdb call of TRBD1 cannot be checked. Per germline, CDR1 DFQATT and CDR2 SNEGSKA (reference sequence). The CDR3 spans 16 residues. The CDR3 sequence: CSARDPAGGLQETQYF.

CDR3 protein: CASSSGQGAVGNTIYF. The V and J genes are TRBV9 and TRBJ1-3; lacking DNA, the TRBD1 call made by TCRdb goes unchecked. This CDR3 comprises 16 residues. CDR1 and CDR2 from the germline V gene are SGDLS and YYNGEE. The entire variable domain, with the rest obtained from reference TRBV9 and TRBJ1-3, is as follows: DSGVTQTPKHLITATGQRVTLRCSPRSGDLSVYWYQQSLDQGLQFLIQYYNGEERAKGNILERFSAQQFPDLHSELNLSSLELGDSALYFCASSSGQGAVGNTIYFGEGSWLTVV.

The chain links TRBV20-1 to TRBJ2-1; TCRdb indicates TRBD2, and absent DNA this call remains unverified. The CDR3 consists of 20 residues. Germline V gene lookup returns CDR1 DFQATT and CDR2 SNEGSKA (reference sequence). The CDR3 is CSARASARGPFGTSYHEQFF.

This chain joins TRBV20-1 and TRBJ1-3; TCRdb returns TRBD1, unconfirmable since there is no DNA. The CDR3 loop spans 14 amino acids. Germline-derived CDR1 and CDR2 are DFQATT and SNEGSKA (reference sequence). This CDR3 reads CSAKDTNSGNTIYF.

The chain carries TRBV4-1 and TRBJ1-4. Germline V gene lookup returns CDR1 MGHRA and CDR2 YSYEKL. The CDR3 has 15 residues. CDR3 sequence reads: CASSQDRATNEKLFF.

The chain recombines TRBV20-1 with TRBJ2-7; absent DNA, TCRdb's TRBD1 call cannot be checked. Germline lookup yields CDR1 DFQATT and CDR2 SNEGSKA (reference sequence). The CDR3 runs 14 residues. The CDR3 reads CSAPPSGRFYEQYF.